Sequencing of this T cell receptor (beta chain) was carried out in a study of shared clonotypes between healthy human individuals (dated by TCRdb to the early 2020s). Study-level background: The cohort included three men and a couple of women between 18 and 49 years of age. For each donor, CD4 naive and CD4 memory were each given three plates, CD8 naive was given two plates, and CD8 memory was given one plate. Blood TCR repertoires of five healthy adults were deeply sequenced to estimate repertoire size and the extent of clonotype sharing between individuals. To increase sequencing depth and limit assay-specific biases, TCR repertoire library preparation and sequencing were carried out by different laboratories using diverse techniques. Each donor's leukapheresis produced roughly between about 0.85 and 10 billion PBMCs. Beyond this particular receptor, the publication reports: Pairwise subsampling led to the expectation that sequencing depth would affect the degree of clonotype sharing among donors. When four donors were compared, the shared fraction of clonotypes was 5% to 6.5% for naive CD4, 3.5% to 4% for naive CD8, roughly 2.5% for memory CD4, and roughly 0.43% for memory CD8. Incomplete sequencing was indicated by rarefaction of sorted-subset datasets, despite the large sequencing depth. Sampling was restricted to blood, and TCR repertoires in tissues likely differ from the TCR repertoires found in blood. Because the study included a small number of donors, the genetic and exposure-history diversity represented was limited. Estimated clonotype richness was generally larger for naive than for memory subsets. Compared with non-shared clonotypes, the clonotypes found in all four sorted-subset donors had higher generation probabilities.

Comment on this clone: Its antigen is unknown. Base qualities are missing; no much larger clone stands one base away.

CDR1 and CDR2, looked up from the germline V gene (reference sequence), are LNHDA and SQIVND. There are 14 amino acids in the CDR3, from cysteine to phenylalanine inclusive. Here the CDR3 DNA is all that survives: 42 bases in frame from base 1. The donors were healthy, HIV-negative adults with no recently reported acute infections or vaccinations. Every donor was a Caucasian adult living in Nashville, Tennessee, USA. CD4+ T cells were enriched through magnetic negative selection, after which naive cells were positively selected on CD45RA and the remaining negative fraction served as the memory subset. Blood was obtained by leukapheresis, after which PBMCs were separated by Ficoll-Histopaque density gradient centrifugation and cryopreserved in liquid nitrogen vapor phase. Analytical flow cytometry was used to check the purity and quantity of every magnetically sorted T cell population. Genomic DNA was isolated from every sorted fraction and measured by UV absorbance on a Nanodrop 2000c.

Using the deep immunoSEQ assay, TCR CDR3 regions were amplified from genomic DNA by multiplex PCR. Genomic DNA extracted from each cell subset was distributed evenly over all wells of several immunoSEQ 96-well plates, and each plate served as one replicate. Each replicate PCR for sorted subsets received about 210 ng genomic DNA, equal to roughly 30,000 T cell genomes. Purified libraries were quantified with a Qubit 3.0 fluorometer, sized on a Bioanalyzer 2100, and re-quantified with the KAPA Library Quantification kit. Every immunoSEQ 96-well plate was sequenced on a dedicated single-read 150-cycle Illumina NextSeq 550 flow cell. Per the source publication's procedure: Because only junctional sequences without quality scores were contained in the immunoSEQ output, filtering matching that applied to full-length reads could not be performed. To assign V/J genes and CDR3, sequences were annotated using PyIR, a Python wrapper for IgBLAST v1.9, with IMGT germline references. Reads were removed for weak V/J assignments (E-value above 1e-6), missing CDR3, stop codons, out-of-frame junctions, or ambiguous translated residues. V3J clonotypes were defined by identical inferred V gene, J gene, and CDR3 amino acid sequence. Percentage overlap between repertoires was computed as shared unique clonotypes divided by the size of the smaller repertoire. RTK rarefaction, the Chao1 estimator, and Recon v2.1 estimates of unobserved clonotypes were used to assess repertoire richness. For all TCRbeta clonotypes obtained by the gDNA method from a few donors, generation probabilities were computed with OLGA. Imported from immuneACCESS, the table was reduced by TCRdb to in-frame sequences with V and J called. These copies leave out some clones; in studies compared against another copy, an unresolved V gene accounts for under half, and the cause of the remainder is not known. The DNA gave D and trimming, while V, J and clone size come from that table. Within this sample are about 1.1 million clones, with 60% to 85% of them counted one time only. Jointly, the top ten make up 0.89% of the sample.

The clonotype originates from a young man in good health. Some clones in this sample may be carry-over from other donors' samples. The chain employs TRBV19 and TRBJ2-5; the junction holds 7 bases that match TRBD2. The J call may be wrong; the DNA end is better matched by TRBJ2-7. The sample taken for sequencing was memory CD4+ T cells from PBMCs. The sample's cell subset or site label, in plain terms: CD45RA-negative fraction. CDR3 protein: CASSRRGSYHEQYF. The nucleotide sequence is TGTGCCAGTAGTAGGCGCGGGAGTTACCACGAGCAGTACTTC.